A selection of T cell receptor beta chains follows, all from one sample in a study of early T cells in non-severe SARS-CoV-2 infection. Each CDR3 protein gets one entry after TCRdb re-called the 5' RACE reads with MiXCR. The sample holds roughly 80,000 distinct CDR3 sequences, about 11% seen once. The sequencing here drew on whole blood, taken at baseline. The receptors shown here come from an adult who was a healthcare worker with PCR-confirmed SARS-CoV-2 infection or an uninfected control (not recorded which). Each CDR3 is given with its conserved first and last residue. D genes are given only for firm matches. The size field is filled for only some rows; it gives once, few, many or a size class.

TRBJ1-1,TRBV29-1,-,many,TGCAGCGTTGAGCAGACCCAGGACACTGAAGCTTTCTTT,CSVEQTQDTEAFF
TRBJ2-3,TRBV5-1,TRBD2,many,TGCGCCAGTAAAGTGCGGGGGGAGAGGAGGACAGATACGCAGTATTTT,CASKVRGERRTDTQYF
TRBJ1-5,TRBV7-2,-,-,TGTGCCAGCATCTTGGCACCAGGGAGCAATCAGCCCCAGCATTTT,CASILAPGSNQPQHF
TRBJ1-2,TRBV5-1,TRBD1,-,TGCGCCAGCAGCTTGGCCGGGACAGATAACTATGGCTACACCTTC,CASSLAGTDNYGYTF
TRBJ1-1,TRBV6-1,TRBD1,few,TGTGCCAGCAGTCCCCGGACAGGGGGTGAAGCTTTCTTT,CASSPRTGGEAFF
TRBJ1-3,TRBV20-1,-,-,TGCAGTGCTAGCCCCACTCTAGGAAACACCATATATTTT,CSASPTLGNTIYF
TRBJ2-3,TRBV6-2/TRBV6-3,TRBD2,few,TGTGCCAGCAGTTACTCGCAGTCGCGGACTAGCGGGGGGTACGGCACAGATACGCAGTATTTT,CASSYSQSRTSGGYGTDTQYF
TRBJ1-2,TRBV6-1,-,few,TGTGCCAGCAGTGAAAGTGGCACGAACTATGGCTACACCTTC,CASSESGTNYGYTF
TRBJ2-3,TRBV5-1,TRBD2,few,TGCGCCAGCAGCCTAACTAGCGGGGCGTCACATACGCAGTATTTT,CASSLTSGASHTQYF
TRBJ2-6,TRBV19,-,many,TGTGCCAGTAAACCGGCCTCTGGGGCCAACGTCCTGACTTTC,CASKPASGANVLTF
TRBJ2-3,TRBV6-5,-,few,TGTGCCAGCAGTTCCCCCCGGGGCTCAGATACGCAGTATTTT,CASSSPRGSDTQYF
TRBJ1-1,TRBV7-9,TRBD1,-,TGTGCCAGCACGAGGGACAGCCCTAACACTGAAGCTTTCTTT,CASTRDSPNTEAFF
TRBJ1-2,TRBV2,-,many,TGTGCCAGCAGTGAAGCGCGGATGAGGACTAACTATGGCTACACCTTC,CASSEARMRTNYGYTF
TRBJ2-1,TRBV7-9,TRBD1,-,TGTGCCAGCAGCTTTGCCGGACAGGGCTCCTACAATGAGCAGTTCTTC,CASSFAGQGSYNEQFF
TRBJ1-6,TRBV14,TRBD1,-,TGTGCCAGCAGCTACGGGACAGCGATTTCACCCCTCCACTTT,CASSYGTAISPLHF
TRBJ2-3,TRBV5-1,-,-,TGCGCCAGCAGCTTAGCGGTGAGCACAGATACGCAGTATTTT,CASSLAVSTDTQYF
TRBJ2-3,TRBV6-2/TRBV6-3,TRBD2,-,TGTGCCACCTGCCGGGGGGGCCTAACAGATACGCAGTATTTT,CATCRGGLTDTQYF
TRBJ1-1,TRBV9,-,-,TGTGCCAGCAGCGTAGCGGGACAAAACACTGAAGCTTTCTTT,CASSVAGQNTEAFF
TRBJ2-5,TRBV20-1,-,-,TGCAGTGCTAGAGCCCGGGCAGCGGCCCAAAGAGGGACCCAGTACTTC,CSARARAAAQRGTQYF
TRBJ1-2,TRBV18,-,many,TGTGCCAGCTCACCACGCAAAGGGGATGGCTACACCTTC,CASSPRKGDGYTF
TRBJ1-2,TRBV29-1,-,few,TGCAGCGTTTCCAGGGGCTATGGCTACACCTTC,CSVSRGYGYTF
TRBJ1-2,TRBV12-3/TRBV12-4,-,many,TGTGCCAGCAGTTTATACTCAGGAGTTACCTATGGCTACACCTTC,CASSLYSGVTYGYTF
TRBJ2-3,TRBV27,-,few,TGTGCCAGCAGTTTATTTTGGGCAGATACGCAGTATTTT,CASSLFWADTQYF
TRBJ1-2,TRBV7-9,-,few,TGTGCCAGCAGCTTAGCCGGAGGGGGAACTGGCGGCTACACCTTC,CASSLAGGGTGGYTF
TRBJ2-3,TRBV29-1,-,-,TGCAGCGCCTTAAGCGATACGCAGTATTTT,CSALSDTQYF
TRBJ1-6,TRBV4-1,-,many,TGCGCCAGCAGCCTATTTCAGAGTCTTTCTTCACCCCTCCACTTT,CASSLFQSLSSPLHF
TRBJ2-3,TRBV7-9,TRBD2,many,TGTGCCAGCAGCTTCGGACTAGCGGGACGAGATACGCAGTATTTT,CASSFGLAGRDTQYF
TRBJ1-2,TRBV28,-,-,TGTGCCAGCGGGAACTATGGCTACACCTTC,CASGNYGYTF
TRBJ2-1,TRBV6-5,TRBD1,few,TGTGCCAGCTCTCGGACAGGGGCGGTAAATGAGCAGTTCTTC,CASSRTGAVNEQFF
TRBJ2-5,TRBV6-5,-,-,TGTGCCAGCAGCCTAAACGGAAGGTTGGAGGAGACCCAGTACTTC,CASSLNGRLEETQYF
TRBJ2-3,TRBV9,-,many,TGTGCCAGCAGCGTAGAAGGGGGTTCTAGCACAGATACGCAGTATTTT,CASSVEGGSSTDTQYF
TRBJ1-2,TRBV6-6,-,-,TGTGCCAGCGAAGAGTTTAGGAATGGCTACACCTTC,CASEEFRNGYTF
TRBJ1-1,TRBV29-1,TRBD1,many,TGCAGCGTTGTGCCCAGGGGGCAGGCCACTGAAGCTTTCTTT,CSVVPRGQATEAFF
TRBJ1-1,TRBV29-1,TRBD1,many,TGCAGCGTAACAAGAGACAGGGGGGACACTGAAGCTTTCTTT,CSVTRDRGDTEAFF
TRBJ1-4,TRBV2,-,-,TGTGCCAGCAGTGTACGGGTCGGGGAAAAACTGTTTTTT,CASSVRVGEKLFF
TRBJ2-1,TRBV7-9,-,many,TGTGCCAGCAGCTTGCGGGATAATGAGCAGTTCTTC,CASSLRDNEQFF
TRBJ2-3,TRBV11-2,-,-,TGTGCCAGCAGCTTAGACAGTATTTTAAGGACGCAGTATTTT,CASSLDSILRTQYF
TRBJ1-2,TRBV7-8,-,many,TGTGCCAGCAGCGGCATGGACGGACGATATGGCTACACCTTC,CASSGMDGRYGYTF
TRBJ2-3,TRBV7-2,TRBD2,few,TGTGCCAGCAGCTTAGTAGCGGGGGCTTCAGATACGCAGTATTTT,CASSLVAGASDTQYF
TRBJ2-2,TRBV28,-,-,TGTGCCAGCAGTTATGTCGTAGGGGAGCTGTTTTTT,CASSYVVGELFF
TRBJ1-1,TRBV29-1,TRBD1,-,TGCAGCGCCGACAGGGTCGCTGAAGCTTTCTTT,CSADRVAEAFF
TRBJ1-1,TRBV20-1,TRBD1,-,TGCAGTGCTAGCCCGACAGGGGTTGAAGCTTTCTTT,CSASPTGVEAFF
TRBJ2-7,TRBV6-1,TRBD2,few,TGTGCCAGCATACGTCGGGGCAGCGGGGTCCCCTACGAGCAGTACTTC,CASIRRGSGVPYEQYF
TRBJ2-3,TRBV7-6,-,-,TGTGCCAGCAGCTTAGCGCGTGGGCGTACGCAGTATTTT,CASSLARGRTQYF